Below, one T cell receptor (beta chain) is given with its context. The antigen is undetermined. After removal of 4 bases from V and 0 bases from J, the junction contained 19 bases not matched to a gene. The germline V gene has CDR1 KGHSH and CDR2 LQKENI. CDR3 length: 20 residues. PCR was performed using 60 Vbeta and 13 Jbeta primers. Data came from immunoSEQ multiplex PCR; TCRdb stores just in-frame clones and leaves some out. The sample has 140,000 or so clones; 65% to 85% are singletons. This sample was taken from a study of cytomegalovirus exposure and HLA in healthy donors. Study results and caveats: Versus the approximately 720-donor mean, an Asian-associated ancestry cluster reportedly showed fewer N-insertions in a later analysis. In an earlier analysis, most TCR beta V segments were productive about 90% or about 30% of the time.

The chain carries TRBV18 and TRBJ1-2, with 8 bases fitting TRBD1. The sequence derives from a male donor in good health and CMV-seronegative. Sequenced material: PBMCs. The CDR3 DNA reads TGTGCCAGCTCACAGCAAACCGGGACAGGCAGGAGTCGGGCTAACTATGGCTACACCTTC. Amino acid sequence: CASSQQTGTGRSRANYGYTF. Complete variable domain (other parts from reference TRBV18 and TRBJ1-2): NAGVMQNPRHLVRRRGQEARLRCSPMKGHSHVYWYRQLPEEGLKFMVYLQKENIIDESGMPKERFSAEFPKEGPSILRIQQVVRGDSAAYFCASSQQTGTGRSRANYGYTFGSGTRLTVV.